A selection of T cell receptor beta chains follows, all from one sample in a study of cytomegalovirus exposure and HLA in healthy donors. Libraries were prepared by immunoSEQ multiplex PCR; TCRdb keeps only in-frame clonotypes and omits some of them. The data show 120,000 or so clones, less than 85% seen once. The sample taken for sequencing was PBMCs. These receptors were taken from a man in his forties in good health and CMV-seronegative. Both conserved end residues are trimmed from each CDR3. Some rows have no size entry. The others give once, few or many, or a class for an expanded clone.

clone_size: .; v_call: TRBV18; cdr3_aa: ASSPGQLYSNQPQH
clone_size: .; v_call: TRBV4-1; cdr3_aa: ASSTRTENTEAF
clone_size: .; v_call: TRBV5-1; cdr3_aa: ASSWDSSYEQY
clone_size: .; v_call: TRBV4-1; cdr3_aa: ASSQDGGGGGADTQY
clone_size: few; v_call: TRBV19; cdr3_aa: ASSKDRLNQEAF
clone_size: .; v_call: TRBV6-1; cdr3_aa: ASTEGFWTQY
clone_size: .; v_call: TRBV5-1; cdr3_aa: ASSPTGTGALNEQF
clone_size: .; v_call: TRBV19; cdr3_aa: ASSTDRDNYGYT
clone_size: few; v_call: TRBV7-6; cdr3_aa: ASSTTSGRVEQF
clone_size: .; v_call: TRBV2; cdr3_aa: ASSLTGGDTEAF
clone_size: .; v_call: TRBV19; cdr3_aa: ASGDRAGQPQH
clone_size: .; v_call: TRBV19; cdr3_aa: ASSHRGGKETQY
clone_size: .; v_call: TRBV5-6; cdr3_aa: ASSLEGASGGTQY
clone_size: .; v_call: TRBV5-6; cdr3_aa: ASSPGTGQINEQF
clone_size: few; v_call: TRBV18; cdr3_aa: ASSRFRGGASGADTQY
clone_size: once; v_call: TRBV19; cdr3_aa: ASRSGSETQY
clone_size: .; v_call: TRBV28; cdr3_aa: ASSYRINTEAF
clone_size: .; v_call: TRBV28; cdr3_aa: ASLGLTDSGANVLT
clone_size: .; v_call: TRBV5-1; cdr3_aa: ASSSDSLGGNTIY
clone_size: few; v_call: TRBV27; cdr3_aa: ASRILPGQGDTEAF
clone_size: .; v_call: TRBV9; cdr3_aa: ASSVGQGGPLISYEQY
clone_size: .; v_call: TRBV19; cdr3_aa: ASSIRFGDEQY
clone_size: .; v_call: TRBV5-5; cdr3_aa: ASSLGAGVSYEQY
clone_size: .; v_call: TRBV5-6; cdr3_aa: ASSQTGTANEKLF
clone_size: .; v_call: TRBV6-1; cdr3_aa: ASSEQSGLAGVPSQY
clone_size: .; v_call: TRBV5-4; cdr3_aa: ASSPGSGELSYNEQF
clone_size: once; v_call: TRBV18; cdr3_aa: ASSPRGSSDRGQETQY
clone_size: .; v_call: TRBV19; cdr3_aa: ASMSLTANQETQY
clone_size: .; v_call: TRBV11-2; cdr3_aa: ASSLGGAGGQETQY
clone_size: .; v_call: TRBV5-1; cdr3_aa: ASSLDEGVRTEAF
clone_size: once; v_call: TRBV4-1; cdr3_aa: ASSLKTVGNYGYT
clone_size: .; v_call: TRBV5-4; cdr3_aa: ASSWQRGDNEQF
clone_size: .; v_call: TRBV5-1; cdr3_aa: ASRNLEGAEAF
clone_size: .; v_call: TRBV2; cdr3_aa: ASSAYGLAGVTGELF
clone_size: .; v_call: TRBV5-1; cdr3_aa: ASSELAGSPGELF
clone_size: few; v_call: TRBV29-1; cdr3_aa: SVEGQNYGYT
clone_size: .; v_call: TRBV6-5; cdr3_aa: ASSQQGYGYT
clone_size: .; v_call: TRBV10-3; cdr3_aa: AIREDKSETQY
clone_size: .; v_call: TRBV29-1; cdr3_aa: SVDIRAEWRGTGLTEQY
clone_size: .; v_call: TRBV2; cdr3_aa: ASSEAGSSYNEQF
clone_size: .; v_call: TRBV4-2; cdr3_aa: ASSQGGGDTEAF
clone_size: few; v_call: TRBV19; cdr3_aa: ASSMERGYYNEQF
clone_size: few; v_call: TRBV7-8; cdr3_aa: ASSLGREYNEQF
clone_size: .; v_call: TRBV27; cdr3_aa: ASHRTGGYGYT
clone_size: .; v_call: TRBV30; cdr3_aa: AWTLTSGNNEQF
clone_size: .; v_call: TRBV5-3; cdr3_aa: ARSFPGGNYGYT
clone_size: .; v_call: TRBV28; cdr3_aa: ASSPQTGNNQPQH
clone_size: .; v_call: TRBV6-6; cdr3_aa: ASSGIGTKYSYEQY
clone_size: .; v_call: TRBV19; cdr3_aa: ASTLSTGGAPSSGANVLT
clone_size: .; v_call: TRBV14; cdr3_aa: ASSRGRNEKLF
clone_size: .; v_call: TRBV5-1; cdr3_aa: ASRGTGDNEQY
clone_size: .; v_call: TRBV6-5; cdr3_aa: ASRSHRGVAETQY
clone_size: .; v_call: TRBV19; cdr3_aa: ASSIPPGQGHTEAF
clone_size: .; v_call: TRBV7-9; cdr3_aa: ASSLVGAGETQY
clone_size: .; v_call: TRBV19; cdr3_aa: ASSIEGTRQGTQY
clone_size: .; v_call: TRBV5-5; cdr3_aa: ASSHDSLNQPQH
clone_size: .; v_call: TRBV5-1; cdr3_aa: ASSSLTTSGGNEQY
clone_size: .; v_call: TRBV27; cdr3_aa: ASSPLGGEIYEQY